The TCR delta chain described here comes from a study of γδ T cells in repeated Plasmodium falciparum infection. Study-level information: The natural-infection arm compared Malian children under seasonal malaria with matched Australian children.

Germline CDR1 and CDR2: TSWWSYY and QGS. V was clipped by 4 bases and J by 0 bases, with 33 bases between them. The CDR3 extends over 22 amino acids. TCRdb applied CATT to the multiplex PCR reads for clone calling. This table has tens of thousands of delta-chain clones, 1.4% appearing once. Gammadelta T cells were flow-sorted from PBMC into Vgamma9/Vdelta2+ and Vdelta2-negative populations for bulk analysis. The receptor was derived from a pool of human donors (malaria-infected and uninfected, not separated). Sequencing was done on a sample of gamma-delta T cells from blood. The chain recombines TRDV1 with TRDJ1; D tentatively reads TRDD2 or TRDD3 (8 bases each). CDR3 in amino acids: CALGAPPSYGLLGVLYTDKLIF. The CDR3 DNA follows: TGTGCTCTTGGGGCACCGCCTTCCTATGGTCTACTGGGGGTCCTGTACACCGATAAACTCATCTTT.